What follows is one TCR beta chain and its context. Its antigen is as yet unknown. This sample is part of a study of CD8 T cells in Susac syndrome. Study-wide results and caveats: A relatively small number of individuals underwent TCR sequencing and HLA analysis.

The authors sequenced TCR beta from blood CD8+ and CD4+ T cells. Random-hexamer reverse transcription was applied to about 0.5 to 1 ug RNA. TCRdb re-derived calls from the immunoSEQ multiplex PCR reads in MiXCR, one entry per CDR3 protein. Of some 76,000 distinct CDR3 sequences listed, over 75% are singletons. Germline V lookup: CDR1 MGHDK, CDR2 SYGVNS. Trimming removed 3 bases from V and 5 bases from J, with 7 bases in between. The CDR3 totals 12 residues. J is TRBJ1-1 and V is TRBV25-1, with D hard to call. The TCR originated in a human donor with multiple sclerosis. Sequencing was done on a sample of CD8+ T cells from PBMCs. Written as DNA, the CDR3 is TGTGCCAGCAGTGATGAAGGGACTGAAGCTTTCTTT. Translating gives CASSDEGTEAFF. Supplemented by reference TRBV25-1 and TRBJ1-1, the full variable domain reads EADIYQTPRYLVIGTGKKITLECSQTMGHDKMYWYQQDPGMELHLIHYSYGVNSTEKGDLSSESTVSRIRTEHFPLTLESARPSHTSQYLCASSDEGTEAFFGQGTRLTVV.